This TCR beta chain was sequenced during a study of shared clonotypes between healthy human individuals. General observations from the study: Among several donors, approximately 5% of naive CD4 clonotypes were found in common. It was anticipated that sequencing depth would influence how many clonotypes donors shared.

The V gene's germline CDR1 is MGHRA and CDR2 YSYEKL. Trimming took off 0 bases at V and 5 bases at J, with 10 bases between the two ends. This CDR3 has 15 amino acids. Donors were Caucasian adults residing in Nashville, Tennessee, USA. In the case of this clone: No antigen is known for it.

Some clones are missing from TCRdb's copy, which holds only in-frame ones; the method was immunoSEQ multiplex PCR. The sample records under 1,100,000 clones, about 75% being singletons. Material: memory CD4+ T cells sorted from blood. As for subset: CD45RA-negative fraction. The chain uses TRBV4-1 and TRBJ1-4; maybe TRBD1 (5 bases). This TCR was sampled from a man younger than 35 in good health. CDR3 sequence (DNA): TGCGCCAGCAGCCAAGAGGGGGTGCGGAATGAAAAACTGTTTTTT. Protein product: CASSQEGVRNEKLFF.